The 15 T cell receptor beta chains below were found in one sample sequenced in a study of identifying expanded T cells in peripheral blood. The repertoire was sequenced with immunoSEQ multiplex PCR; TCRdb's copy has only in-frame clones and lacks some. This table holds some 90,000 clones, approximately 83% found once. Sequenced material: blood. All receptors come from a person between 18 and 75 years old in good health.

This clone was counted only a few times. The chain carries TRBV4-1 and TRBJ2-5, with 12 bases that match TRBD2. V shed 8 bases, J shed 3 bases, and the junction held 7 bases outside the gene matches. CDR1 MGHRA and CDR2 YSYEKL come from the germline V gene. The CDR3 runs to 15 residues. This chain's CDR3 is CASQKLAGGKETQYF. The DNA of the CDR3 is TGCGCCAGCCAAAAACTAGCGGGGGGAAAAGAGACCCAGTACTTC.

The rearrangement links TRBV9 to TRBJ2-3, with TRBD2 as a possible D gene (5 bases). V was pared by 0 bases and J by 6 bases, with 11 bases between. This CDR3 region has 14 residues. Germline loops: CDR1 SGDLS, CDR2 YYNGEE. Written as DNA, the CDR3 is TGTGCCAGCAGCGTAGCGGAGGTCCGGGATACGCAGTATTTT. Its translation is CASSVAEVRDTQYF.

The CDR3 spells CASSAIGLTYEQYF. CDR3 in DNA: TGCGCCAGCAGCGCAATCGGACTTACCTACGAGCAGTACTTC. This chain connects TRBV5-1 to TRBJ2-7; tentatively, D is TRBD2 (5 bases). Germline CDR1 SGHRS, CDR2 YFSETQ. The CDR3 has 14 amino acids. Trimming cost V 4 bases and J 2 bases, with 13 bases left between them.

The chain joins TRBV15 to TRBJ2-5; weak D call: TRBD2 (5 bases). CDR3 length: 15 amino acids. Germline CDR1 and CDR2: LNHNV and YYDKDF (reference sequence). The germline V and J ends were trimmed by 0 bases and 5 bases, with 13 bases remaining between them. CDR3 bases: TGTGCCACCAGCAGAGATCGCGAGGGTGTGGAGACCCAGTACTTC. Its translation is CATSRDREGVETQYF.

This chain connects TRBV6-6 to TRBJ1-6; D not resolved. This CDR3 region has 15 residues. V lost 2 bases to trimming and J lost 8 bases, with 13 bases between them. Germline V gene sequence: CDR1 MNHNY, CDR2 SVGAGI (reference sequence). Here the CDR3 reads CASSYGARWDSPLHF. The CDR3 region has the DNA TGTGCCAGCAGTTACGGCGCACGATGGGATTCACCCCTCCACTTT.

The chain is built from TRBV29-1 and TRBJ2-3; D tentatively fits TRBD1 or TRBD2 (5 bases each). The V end lost 2 bases, the J end lost 0 bases, and 9 bases lay between the germline ends. Per the germline V gene, CDR1 is SQVTM and CDR2 is ANQGSEA. The CDR3 contains 14 residues. CDR3 sequence (DNA): TGCAGCGTTGAACGGGACCCTAGCACAGATACGCAGTATTTT. The encoded protein is CSVERDPSTDTQYF.

The chain joins TRBV7-3 to TRBJ2-5, with D possibly matching TRBD1 (5 bases). V was shortened by 3 bases and J by 9 bases, with 20 bases between the two germline ends. CDR3 size: 15 residues. The germline gives CDR1 SGHTA, CDR2 FQGTGA. For the CDR3, the DNA is TGTGCCAGCAGCTTGATCGGTGTGGGGTCAGGGCCCCAGTACTTC. Translation: CASSLIGVGSGPQYF.

This sequence joins TRBV13 and TRBJ1-3; possible D gene TRBD1, 5 bases. The CDR3 is 14 residues long. V lost 5 bases and J 9 bases, leaving 17 bases between the germline ends. Looked up from germline, CDR1 is PRHDT and CDR2 is FYEKMQ (reference sequence). The CDR3 protein is CASSPKRGRGTIYF. The DNA for the CDR3 is TGTGCCAGCAGCCCGAAAAGGGGTCGGGGCACCATATATTTT.

The chain couples TRBV7-9 to TRBJ1-1, with D possibly TRBD1 on 6 matching bases. The CDR3 covers 16 residues. The germline CDR1 and CDR2 sequences are SEHNR and FQNEAQ (reference sequence). V shed 3 bases and J shed 3 bases, with 17 bases lying between them. As DNA, the CDR3 is TGTGCCAGCAGCTTCAAATACAGGGTGGGGTACACTGAAGCTTTCTTT. It specifies CASSFKYRVGYTEAFF.

The chain recombines TRBV4-3 with TRBJ2-5; tentative D call: TRBD2 (7 bases). There are 15 residues in the CDR3. CDR1 is LGHNA, CDR2 YSLEER, per germline. Trimming took 0 bases from V and 6 from J, leaving 14 bases between them. The CDR3 nucleotides are TGCGCCAGCAGCCAAGATTACGGGGGGCGAAAGACCCAGTACTTC. Translating it yields CASSQDYGGRKTQYF.

This rearrangement joins TRBV27 to TRBJ2-3; possibly TRBD2 for D (5 bases). V gave up 7 bases and J gave up 1 base, with 18 bases separating them. The CDR3 contains 16 residues. From germline, CDR1 is MNHEY and CDR2 SMNVEV (reference sequence). CDR3 sequence (DNA): TGTGCCAGCACCGTTCTCCCGGGAAGGGGCACAGATACGCAGTATTTT. Protein: CASTVLPGRGTDTQYF.

This chain joins TRBV30 and TRBJ1-1; 10 bases fit TRBD1. Trimming at V came to 3 bases and at J to 4 bases, leaving 5 bases not matched to a gene. In germline, CDR1 is GTSNPN, CDR2 SVGIG (reference sequence). The CDR3 has 14 residues. In DNA, the CDR3 is TGTGCCTGGAGGGGACAGGGGATGGGCACTGAAGCTTTCTTT. This codes for CAWRGQGMGTEAFF.

The chain carries TRBV5-6 and TRBJ2-3; 8 nucleotides match TRBD2. J gave up 0 bases and V 4 bases, and 1 base lay outside the gene matches. CDR1 and CDR2 from the germline V gene are SGHDT and YYEEEE. The CDR3 runs 14 residues. CDR3 loop: CASSPGGSTDTQYF. The CDR3 nucleotides are TGTGCCAGCAGCCCGGGGGGGAGCACAGATACGCAGTATTTT.

The DNA of the CDR3 is TGTGCCAGCAGCTCAAACTATGAGGCCCCACTTTATGGCTACACCTTC. Residues: CASSSNYEAPLYGYTF. The V and J genes are TRBV5-4 and TRBJ1-2; D is unresolved. This CDR3 spans 16 amino acids. Germline V gene sequence: CDR1 SGHNT, CDR2 YYREEE (reference sequence). Trimming removed 3 bases at V and 5 bases at J, with 20 bases between.

V usage is TRBV18 and J usage is TRBJ1-3, with D maybe TRBD1 (6 bases). This CDR3 has 17 residues. Germline CDR1 KGHSH, CDR2 LQKENI. Trimming shortened V by 1 base and J by 0 bases, and 13 bases separated the two germline ends. CDR3 sequence (DNA): TGTGCCAGCTCACCACGAGTACGGGACATCTCTGGAAACACCATATATTTT. Amino acid sequence: CASSPRVRDISGNTIYF.